Given below is one TCR beta chain in context. This could be a read error, since a much larger clone is one nucleotide away. The data stem from a study of blood T cell repertoires in COVID-19. Overall study: Specimens from acute and convalescent COVID-19 originated in the United States, Italy and Spain.

Study processing details: Reference gene primer amplification in the assay estimated nucleated cell counts. The table came from immunoSEQ multiplex PCR; TCRdb's copy has only in-frame clones and leaves some out. V, J and clone size are taken as reported in that table, and D and trimming were inferred from the DNA itself. The data show some 240,000 clones, around four fifths seen once. CDR1 is LGHDT, CDR2 YNNKEL, per germline (reference sequence). Trimming at V came to 0 bases and at J to 1 base, leaving 1 base not matched to a gene. The CDR3 covers 15 residues. The sample taken for sequencing was PBMCs or T cells enriched from blood (not recorded which). The chain employs TRBV3-1 (or the pseudogene TRBV3-2) and TRBJ2-5; 8 bases match TRBD2. The TCR originated in a man younger than 40 with acute COVID-19. The CDR3 here is CASSQERGAQETQYF. The CDR3 nucleotides read TGTGCCAGCAGCCAAGAGCGGGGGGCCCAAGAGACCCAGTACTTC.